A few counts support the clone carrying this T cell receptor beta chain. The antigen remains unidentified. This CDR3 spans 14 amino acids. Germline V lookup: CDR1 PRHDT, CDR2 FYEKMQ (reference sequence). V lost 3 bases, J lost 4 bases, and 10 bases lay in between. The data are from a study of blood T cells in healthy people across ages. General study results and limits: Considered underestimates were the diversity estimates obtained from one million T cells.

Sample-barcoded 5' priming and a J-beta primer mix drove a second PCR of about 6 to 12 cycles. Using its own MiXCR run on the 5' RACE reads, TCRdb lists one record per CDR3 protein. The sample contains under 2,000,000 distinct CDR3 sequences, around half of which appear only once. The sample, about 9.2 milliliters of peripheral blood, was drawn from each donor. Each sample yielded at least 6 million isolated PBMCs. The sequencing sample was made of blood. V and J are TRBV13 and TRBJ2-1; the D gene is possibly TRBD2 (6 bases). The sequence was collected from a woman in her 40s in good health. The CDR3 DNA reads TGTGCCAGCAGCTTCGGGAGCAGATACAATGAGCAGTTCTTC. Residues: CASSFGSRYNEQFF.